The present entry profiles one T cell receptor (beta chain) with its context. Only in-frame clones appear in the TCRdb table, and some are missing; sequencing was by immunoSEQ multiplex PCR. Here the sample spans 230,000 or so clones, 80% to 90% being singletons. The CDR3 is made up of 14 amino acids. J was trimmed by 8 bases and V by 3 bases; bases with no gene match: 6. Germline V lookup: CDR1 LNHDA, CDR2 SQIVND (reference sequence). The sample belongs to a study of blood T cell repertoires in COVID-19. The clonotype comes from a man in his forties with active or convalescent COVID-19. Sequenced material: peripheral blood. The rearrangement links TRBV19 to TRBJ1-2, with TRBD1 matching over 10 bases. CDR3 residues: CASSIGDRGGGYTF. The CDR3 DNA reads TGTGCCAGTAGTATCGGGGACAGGGGAGGCGGCTACACCTTC. The whole variable domain, filled in from reference TRBV19 and TRBJ1-2, reads DGGITQSPKYLFRKEGQNVTLSCEQNLNHDAMYWYRQDPGQGLRLIYYSQIVNDFQKGDIAEGYSVSREKKESFPLTVTSAQKNPTAFYLCASSIGDRGGGYTFGSGTRLTVV.